This T cell receptor beta chain originates from a study of post-analysis software for immune sequencing data. On this clonotype itself: Its antigen is still unknown.

Findings and caveats of the study: Relative to controls, patients had 4 or 5 TRBV segments at higher frequency, with TRBV5-6, TRBV5-1 and TRBV20-1 among these.

Each TCR beta cDNA library carried unique molecular identifiers. Using its own MiXCR run on the PCR reads, TCRdb lists one record per CDR3 protein. The sample yields about 620,000 distinct CDR3 sequences, roughly 47% seen once. V was pared by 0 bases and J by 5 bases, with 4 bases between. Per germline, CDR1 LGHNA and CDR2 YNFKEQ. The CDR3 covers 13 residues. The sequencing input was blood. The clonotype was recovered from a girl under 18 with multiple sclerosis. The V call is TRBV4-2, the J call TRBJ2-2; no firm D call. CDR3 sequence reads: CASSQEATGELFF. CDR3 coding DNA: TGTGCCAGCAGCCAAGAGGCGACCGGGGAGCTGTTTTTT.